The clone carrying this T cell receptor beta chain came up once. Its antigen is unidentified. Profiled with immunoSEQ multiplex PCR; TCRdb holds only in-frame clones, not every one. Of more than 400,000 clones listed, about 96% are singletons. The CDR3 runs 14 residues. Germline V lookup: CDR1 SNHLY, CDR2 FYNNEI. V was shortened by 5 bases and J by 1 base, with 8 bases between the two germline ends. The data were obtained in a study of shared clonotypes between healthy human individuals. Whole-study findings and limits: A limitation of the genetic and exposure-history diversity represented arose from few donors. Compared with memory subsets, naive subsets generally had larger estimated richness.

Sequencing was performed on naive CD4+ T cells sorted from blood. This sample's subset: CD45RA+ positively selected. The chain employs TRBV2 and TRBJ2-2; maybe TRBD1 (5 bases). This TCR came from a woman in her thirties in good health. CDR3 protein: CASSNTGNTGELFF. Written as DNA, the CDR3 is TGTGCCAGCAGTAATACAGGGAACACCGGGGAGCTGTTTTTT.